This T cell receptor (beta chain) is drawn from a study of cytomegalovirus exposure and HLA in healthy donors. This CDR3 region has 15 residues. Looked up from germline, CDR1 is SGDLS and CDR2 is YYNGEE. The V and J ends lost 4 bases and 5 bases respectively, with 19 bases between them. The study ran its PCR with 60 Vbeta and 13 Jbeta primers. The table came from immunoSEQ multiplex PCR; TCRdb's copy has only in-frame clones and leaves some out. The sample lists about 210,000 clones; around 79% were seen once. Study-wide results and caveats: Segments of the TCR beta V type were, in most cases, productive about 87% or about 30% of the time in an earlier analysis. Reports described diagnosis of cytomegalovirus status by the classifier as highly specific and sensitive.

On this clone: Its antigen is unidentified.

This TCR came from a male donor in good health and CMV-seronegative. This chain connects TRBV9 to TRBJ2-7; the D gene is possibly TRBD2 (7 bases). Input material: PBMCs. The CDR3, as DNA: TGTGCCAGCAGCACCTTCAACGGGGGGCCAGACGAGCAGTACTTC. Residues: CASSTFNGGPDEQYF.